The T cell receptor (beta chain) described here comes from a study of cytomegalovirus exposure and HLA in healthy donors. Study-wide results and limits: Researchers catalogued approximately 170 TCR beta chains as cytomegalovirus-associated. Despite most TCR sequences being rare, some public TCRs occurred in many donors.

Remarks on this clone: Its antigen is as yet unknown.

Sequenced by immunoSEQ multiplex PCR; TCRdb stores in-frame clones only, minus some. The profile covers around 300,000 clones, with around 86% appearing a single time and roughly 1% taken by the ten largest. The trim removed 6 bases at V and 0 bases at J, leaving 11 bases unmatched. In germline, CDR1 is ENHRY, CDR2 SYGVKD. The CDR3 runs to 19 residues. The chain has TRBV10-3 and TRBJ2-6; 10 nucleotides match TRBD1. This sequence was found in a woman aged 18-30 years in good health and CMV-seronegative. Sequenced material: PBMCs. The chain's CDR3 is CAIRTDGTGDVSGANVLTF. Here the CDR3 DNA reads TGTGCCATCAGGACGGACGGGACAGGGGATGTCTCTGGGGCCAACGTCCTGACTTTC.